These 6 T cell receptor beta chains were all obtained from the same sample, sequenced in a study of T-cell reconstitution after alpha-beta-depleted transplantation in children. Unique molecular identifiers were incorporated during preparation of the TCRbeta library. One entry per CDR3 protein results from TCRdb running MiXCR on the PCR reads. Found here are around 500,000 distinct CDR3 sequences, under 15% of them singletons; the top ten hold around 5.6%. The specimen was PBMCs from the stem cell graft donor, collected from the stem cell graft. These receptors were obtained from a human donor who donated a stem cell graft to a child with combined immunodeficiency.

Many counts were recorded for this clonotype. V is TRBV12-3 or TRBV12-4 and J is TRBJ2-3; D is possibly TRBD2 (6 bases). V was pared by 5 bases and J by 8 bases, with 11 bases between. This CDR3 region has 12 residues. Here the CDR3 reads CASSLSGFTQYF. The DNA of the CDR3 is TGTGCCAGCAGTCTCAGCGGGTTTACGCAGTATTTT.

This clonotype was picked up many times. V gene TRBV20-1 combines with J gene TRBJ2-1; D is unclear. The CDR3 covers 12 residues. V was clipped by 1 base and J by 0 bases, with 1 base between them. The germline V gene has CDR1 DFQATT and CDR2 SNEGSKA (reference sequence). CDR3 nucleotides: TGCAGTGCTAGAGGCTCCTACAATGAGCAGTTCTTC. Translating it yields CSARGSYNEQFF.

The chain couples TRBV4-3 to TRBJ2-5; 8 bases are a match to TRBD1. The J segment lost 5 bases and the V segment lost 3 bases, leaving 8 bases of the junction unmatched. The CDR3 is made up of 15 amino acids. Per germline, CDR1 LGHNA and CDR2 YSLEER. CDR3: CASSQTTGEEETQYF. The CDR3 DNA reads TGCGCCAGCAGCCAGACGACAGGGGAGGAGGAGACCCAGTACTTC.

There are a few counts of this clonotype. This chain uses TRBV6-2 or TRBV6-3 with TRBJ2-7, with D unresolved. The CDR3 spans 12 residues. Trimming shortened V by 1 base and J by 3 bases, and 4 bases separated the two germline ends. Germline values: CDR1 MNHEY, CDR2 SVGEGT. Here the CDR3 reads CASSYWSYEQYF. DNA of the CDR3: TGTGCCAGCAGTTACTGGAGCTACGAGCAGTACTTC.

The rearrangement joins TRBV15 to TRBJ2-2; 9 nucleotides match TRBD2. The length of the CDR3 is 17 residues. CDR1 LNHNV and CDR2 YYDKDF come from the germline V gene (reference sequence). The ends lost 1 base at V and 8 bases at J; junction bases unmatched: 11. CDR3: CATSRGGLARVGGELFF. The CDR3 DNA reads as TGTGCCACCAGCAGAGGGGGACTAGCCCGAGTAGGAGGGGAGCTGTTTTTT.

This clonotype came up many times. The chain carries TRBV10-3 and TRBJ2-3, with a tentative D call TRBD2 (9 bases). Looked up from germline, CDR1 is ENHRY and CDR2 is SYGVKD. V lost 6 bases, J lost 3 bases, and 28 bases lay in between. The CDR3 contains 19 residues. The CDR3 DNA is TGTGCCATCAGCAGGGGGCGCGAGGTAGCGGGAGACAGAACAGATACGCAGTATTTT. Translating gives CAISRGREVAGDRTDTQYF.